This TCR beta chain was sequenced for a study of beta chain features in type 1 diabetes. Looked up from germline, CDR1 is SGHTA and CDR2 is FQGNSA. The V end was cut by 1 base, the J end by 4 bases, with 13 bases between. The CDR3 totals 16 residues. Since all of the isolated RNA was reverse transcribed, expressed TCRB transcripts were what got sequenced. Sequencing was performed with immunoSEQ multiplex PCR; in TCRdb, only in-frame clones are kept and a portion is missing. This table has 130,000 to 150,000 clones, 6.9% appearing once. Study conclusions and caveats: Researchers cautioned that cDNA sequencing could over-represent cells with high TCR expression. When VDJ junctions were examined, type 1 diabetes patients showed fewer insertions and more deletions. Patients' naive, central memory and regulatory TCRB repertoires appeared more alike than those of healthy donors.

The sample holds a few counts of this clone. Its antigen is not known. Cell sorting via CD45RO/CCR7/CD25/CD127/CD95/CD27 was performed to obtain CD4+ naive, central memory, regulatory and stem cell-like memory cells. This clonotype was obtained from a woman aged 25 to 45 in good health. The chain joins TRBV7-2 to TRBJ2-2, with a possible D match to TRBD2 (5 bases). The sample consisted of central memory CD4+ T cells from blood. CDR3 nucleotide sequence: TGTGCCAGCAGCTTAGTTCCCCTGGCGGGCACCGGGGAGCTGTTTTTT. Protein: CASSLVPLAGTGELFF. Looking up the rest from reference TRBV7-2 and TRBJ2-2 gives the full variable domain: GAGVSQSPSNKVTEKGKDVELRCDPISGHTALYWYRQSLGQGLEFLIYFQGNSAPDKSGLPSDRFSAERTGGSVSTLTIQRTQQEDSAVYLCASSLVPLAGTGELFFGEGSRLTVL.